Detailed here is one T cell receptor beta chain. What it binds is not known. Repertoires were generated with immunoSEQ multiplex PCR, while TCRdb's copy carries only in-frame clones and drops some. The sample comprises over 35,000 clones, just under 80% of which are singletons, and approximately 0.97% rests with the top ten. This entry comes from a study of memory CD4+ T cells and cytomegalovirus serostatus. Broader study findings: A US-trained random forest predicted CMV serostatus with median AUC roughly 0.9.

Single viable CD3+CD4+CD8-CD45RO+ cells were sorted as the memory CD4+ T cells. The V end was cut by 5 bases, the J end by 1 base, with 9 bases between. The CDR3 is 14 residues long. Per germline, CDR1 SGHAT and CDR2 FQNNGV. This chain joins TRBV11-2 and TRBJ1-3; D gene ambiguous. The sample comprised memory CD4+ T cells from blood. The receptor was isolated from an adult in good health and CMV-seronegative. DNA for the CDR3: TGTGCCAGCAGCATAACATTTTCTGGAAACACCATATATTTT. It translates to CASSITFSGNTIYF.